A single sample is the source of the 18 T cell receptor beta chains below, sequenced in a study of blood T cell repertoires in COVID-19. The method was immunoSEQ multiplex PCR; TCRdb's version includes in-frame clones alone and lacks a portion of them. Here the sample spans some 220,000 clones, over 75% being singletons. The source material was peripheral blood. The receptors were sampled from a man in his fifties or sixties with COVID-19, enrolled during active disease.

The V call is TRBV7-2, the J call TRBJ1-3; D ambiguous. The CDR3 is 16 amino acids. V was cut by 2 bases and J by 0 bases, with 11 bases left in between. CDR1 is SGHTA and CDR2 is FQGNSA in the germline V gene. The CDR3, as DNA: TGTGCCAGCAGCTTATCCCCGCCGGGCTCTGGAAACACCATATATTTT. This codes for CASSLSPPGSGNTIYF.

The chain uses TRBV2 and TRBJ2-7; the match to TRBD1 covers 8 bases. The junction had 8 bases not matched to a gene; V was cut back by 7 bases and J by 0 bases. CDR1 is SNHLY and CDR2 is FYNNEI in the germline V gene. The CDR3 runs 15 residues. The DNA for the CDR3 is TGTGCCAGCACTGAGGACAGGGCCGCCTCCTACGAGCAGTACTTC. This sequence encodes CASTEDRAASYEQYF.

The J gene is TRBJ1-2, the V gene TRBV28, with TRBD1 identical over 7 bases. This CDR3 comprises 14 residues. The germline V gene encodes CDR1 MDHEN and CDR2 SYDVKM. Trimming cost V 7 bases and J 2 bases; bases outside gene matches: 7. The CDR3: CASTDGTANYGYTF. DNA of the CDR3: TGTGCCAGCACCGACGGGACAGCGAACTATGGCTACACCTTC.

This chain uses TRBV14 with TRBJ1-5, with D possibly matching TRBD1 (5 bases). This CDR3 has 19 residues. Germline loops: CDR1 SGHDN, CDR2 FVKESK. The ends were cut back, 0 bases at V and 4 bases at J, with 22 bases in the middle. The CDR3 loop reads CASSQDKGRVGMWNQPQHF. The CDR3 bases are TGTGCCAGCAGCCAAGATAAGGGCAGGGTAGGGATGTGGAATCAGCCCCAGCATTTT.

This clone has just one count. The V gene is TRBV6-1, the J gene TRBJ2-7; no firm D call. Trimming removed 7 bases from V and 2 bases from J, with 9 bases in between. From germline, CDR1 is MNHNS and CDR2 SASEGT. CDR3 length: 12 amino acids. The DNA for the CDR3 is TGTGCCAGCACTGGCAGCGCCTACGAGCAGTACTTC. Protein sequence: CASTGSAYEQYF.

This clone was seen once. The chain has TRBV5-1 and TRBJ1-1, with D possibly matching TRBD1 (5 bases). Germline V lookup: CDR1 SGHRS, CDR2 YFSETQ. The V and J ends lost 6 bases and 2 bases respectively, with 14 bases between them. The CDR3 is 14 residues long. CDR3 in DNA: TGCGCCAGCAACATGGGGGGAACTAACACTGAAGCTTTCTTT. It encodes CASNMGGTNTEAFF.

The V and J genes are TRBV2 and TRBJ2-2, with 8 nucleotides matching TRBD1. The V segment lost 8 bases and the J segment 6 bases; nucleotides outside the gene matches: 17. The CDR3 is 17 amino acids. Per the germline V gene, CDR1 is SNHLY and CDR2 is FYNNEI. In DNA, the CDR3 is TGTGCCAGCGGATGGCCCGGGACAGGTGTGAATCCCGGGGAGCTGTTTTTT. It is translated as CASGWPGTGVNPGELFF.

The chain joins TRBV12-3 or TRBV12-4 to TRBJ2-5, with D perhaps matching TRBD2 (5 bases). Trimming took off 5 bases at V and 4 bases at J, with 11 bases between the two ends. This CDR3 spans 13 amino acids. The CDR3 region has the DNA TGTGCCAGCAGTCTACTAGTTCTAGAGACCCAGTACTTC. Encoded protein: CASSLLVLETQYF.

V gene TRBV19 combines with J gene TRBJ2-1, with 8 bases matching TRBD2. Germline values: CDR1 LNHDA, CDR2 SQIVND (reference sequence). V lost 6 bases to trimming and J lost 3 bases; unmatched junction nucleotides: 7. CDR3 length: 15 residues. CDR3: CASSRSGGVYNEQFF. The CDR3 nucleotides are TGTGCCAGTAGCCGAAGCGGGGGAGTCTACAATGAGCAGTTCTTC.

The chain combines TRBV6-5 with TRBJ2-1; TRBD2 aligns across 7 bases. Germline-derived CDR1 and CDR2 are MNHEY and SVGAGI. The V gene end was trimmed by 6 bases and the J gene end by 5 bases; junction bases not matched to a gene: 10. The CDR3 is 15 residues long. The DNA for the CDR3 is TGTGCCAGCAGAGCCTGGGAGGGGCAGAACAATGAGCAGTTCTTC. Amino acid sequence: CASRAWEGQNNEQFF.

This clone showed up many times. The chain carries TRBV15 and TRBJ1-5, with 8 bases lining up with TRBD1. The CDR3 spans 15 residues. Germline trimming cut 5 bases from V and 5 bases from J; bases unmatched to any gene: 8. The germline V gene encodes CDR1 LNHNV and CDR2 YYDKDF (reference sequence). The chain's CDR3 is CATSWSGTGYQPQHF. The CDR3 DNA reads TGTGCCACCAGCTGGTCCGGGACAGGCTATCAGCCCCAGCATTTT.

V and J are TRBV11-2 and TRBJ2-7; 9 bases match TRBD1. V lost 1 base, J lost 1 base, and 5 bases stayed unmatched. CDR1 and CDR2 from the germline V gene are SGHAT and FQNNGV. The CDR3 sequence is 16 residues long. The CDR3 DNA is TGTGCCAGCAGCTTAGGGGGCGGGACAGGGTCCTACGAGCAGTACTTC. Protein: CASSLGGGTGSYEQYF.

This chain joins TRBV2 and TRBJ1-2, with D possibly matching TRBD1 (6 bases). This CDR3 is 13 amino acids long. Deletions cut 5 bases from V and 0 bases from J, with 7 bases between. The germline V gene has CDR1 SNHLY and CDR2 FYNNEI. This chain's CDR3 is CASSWDTNYGYTF. The CDR3, as DNA: TGTGCCAGCAGTTGGGACACTAACTATGGCTACACCTTC. The variable domain in full, completed from reference TRBV2 and TRBJ1-2, reads EPEVTQTPSHQVTQMGQEVILRCVPISNHLYFYWYRQILGQKVEFLVSFYNNEISEKSEIFDDQFSVERPDGSNFTLKIRSTKLEDSAMYFCASSWDTNYGYTFGSGTRLTVV.

J is TRBJ1-2 and V is TRBV24-1, with 9 positions matching TRBD1. Trimming at V came to 4 bases and at J to 5 bases, leaving 1 base not matched to a gene. This CDR3 has 13 amino acids. Germline CDR1 is KGHDR and CDR2 is SFDVKD. The CDR3 protein is CATSDGTGYGYTF. In DNA, the CDR3 is TGTGCCACCAGTGACGGGACAGGGTATGGCTACACCTTC.

CDR3 region: CASSLAGLAGELFF. CDR3 nucleotides: TGTGCCAGCAGCTTAGCAGGACTAGCCGGGGAGCTGTTTTTT. The chain recombines TRBV11-2 with TRBJ2-2; TRBD2 matches at 7 bases. V was clipped by 1 base and J by 6 bases; unmatched bases: 2. The CDR3 spans 14 residues. The germline gives CDR1 SGHAT, CDR2 FQNNGV.

V usage is TRBV5-1 and J usage is TRBJ1-1; possibly TRBD1 for D (6 bases). Germline V gene sequence: CDR1 SGHRS, CDR2 YFSETQ. Trimming stripped 4 bases from V and 3 bases from J, with 13 bases between. The length of the CDR3 is 14 residues. Written as DNA, the CDR3 is TGCGCCAGCAGCCGGTCGCCAGGGGACACTGAAGCTTTCTTT. This codes for CASSRSPGDTEAFF.

This clone was seen only a few times. The chain recombines TRBV15 with TRBJ2-2; 8 nucleotides match TRBD1. With V trimmed by 0 bases and J by 6 bases, 6 bases remained unmatched. The CDR3 has 16 residues. Germline V gene data show CDR1 as LNHNV and CDR2 as YYDKDF (reference sequence). This chain's CDR3 is CATSREWTGSSGELFF. CDR3 nucleotides: TGTGCCACCAGCAGAGAGTGGACAGGGTCGTCCGGGGAGCTGTTTTTT. Full variable domain (outside the CDR3, taken from reference TRBV15 and TRBJ2-2): DAMVIQNPRYQVTQFGKPVTLSCSQTLNHNVMYWYQQKSSQAPKLLFHYYDKDFNNEADTPDNFQSRRPNTSFCFLDIRSPGLGDTAMYLCATSREWTGSSGELFFGEGSRLTVL.

This chain uses TRBV28 with TRBJ1-5, with no clear D. The CDR3 has 14 amino acids. Germline values: CDR1 MDHEN, CDR2 SYDVKM. Trimming cost V 3 bases and J 3 bases, with 9 bases left between them. The CDR3 reads CASSFAGNNQPQHF. The CDR3 bases are TGTGCCAGCAGTTTTGCAGGTAACAATCAGCCCCAGCATTTT. Supplemented by reference TRBV28 and TRBJ1-5, the full variable domain reads DVKVTQSSRYLVKRTGEKVFLECVQDMDHENMFWYRQDPGLGLRLIYFSYDVKMKEKGDIPEGYSVSREKKERFSLILESASTNQTSMYLCASSFAGNNQPQHFGDGTRLSIL.